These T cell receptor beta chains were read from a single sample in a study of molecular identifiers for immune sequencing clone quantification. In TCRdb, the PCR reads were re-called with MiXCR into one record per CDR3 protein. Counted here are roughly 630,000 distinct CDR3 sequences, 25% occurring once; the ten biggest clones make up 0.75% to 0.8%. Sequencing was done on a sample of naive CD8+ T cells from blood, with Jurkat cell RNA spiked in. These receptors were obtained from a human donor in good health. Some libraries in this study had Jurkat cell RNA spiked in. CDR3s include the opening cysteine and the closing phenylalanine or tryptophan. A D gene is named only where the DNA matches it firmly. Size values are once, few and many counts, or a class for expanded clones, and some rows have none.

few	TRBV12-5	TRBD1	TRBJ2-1	CASGFGTGLLDEQFF	TGTGCTAGTGGTTTTGGGACAGGGCTCCTGGATGAGCAGTTCTTC
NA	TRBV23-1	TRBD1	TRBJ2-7	CASSQAGTGRVAPYEQYF	TGCGCCAGCAGTCAGGCCGGGACAGGCCGGGTGGCGCCCTACGAGCAGTACTTC
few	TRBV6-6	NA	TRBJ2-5	CASSYSSDYVQETQYF	TGTGCCAGCAGTTACTCGTCCGACTATGTCCAAGAGACCCAGTACTTC
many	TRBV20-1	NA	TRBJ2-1	CSARRRDSYNEQFF	TGCAGTGCCCGCCGGAGGGACTCCTACAATGAGCAGTTCTTC
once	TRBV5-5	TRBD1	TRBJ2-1	CASSLRDRDRIGEQFF	TGTGCCAGCAGCTTGCGGGACAGGGATCGAATAGGTGAGCAGTTCTTC
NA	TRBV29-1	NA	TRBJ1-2	CSVLTLRPGYTF	TGCAGCGTCCTGACACTCCGGCCGGGCTACACCTTC
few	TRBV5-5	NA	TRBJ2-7	CASSLGREDTWGSYEQYF	TGTGCCAGCAGCTTGGGTAGGGAGGACACATGGGGCTCCTACGAGCAGTACTTC
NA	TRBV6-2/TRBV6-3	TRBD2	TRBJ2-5	CASSYAAGGRETQYF	TGTGCCAGCAGTTACGCAGCGGGAGGGCGAGAGACCCAGTACTTC
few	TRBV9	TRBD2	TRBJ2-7	CASSPTGTSRLREQYF	TGTGCCAGCAGCCCGACAGGGACTAGCAGATTAAGGGAGCAGTACTTC
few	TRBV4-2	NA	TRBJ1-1	CASSQDAYSGTEAFF	TGTGCCAGCAGCCAAGACGCTTATTCAGGTACTGAAGCTTTCTTT
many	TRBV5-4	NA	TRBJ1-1	CASSAWLMNTEAFF	TGTGCCAGCAGCGCGTGGCTGATGAACACTGAAGCTTTCTTT
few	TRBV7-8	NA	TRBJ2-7	CASSLPPYEQYF	TGTGCCAGCAGCCTCCCTCCCTACGAGCAGTACTTC
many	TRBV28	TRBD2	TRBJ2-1	CASSFEPGLAGPLRISYNEQFF	TGTGCCAGCAGTTTTGAGCCGGGACTAGCGGGCCCTCTGCGCATCTCCTACAATGAGCAGTTCTTC
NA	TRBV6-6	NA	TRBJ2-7	CASSNGSYEQYF	TGTGCCAGCAGCAACGGATCCTACGAGCAGTACTTC
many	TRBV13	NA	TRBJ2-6	CASSNRLVKANVLTF	TGTGCCAGCAGCAACCGACTAGTCAAGGCCAACGTCCTGACTTTC
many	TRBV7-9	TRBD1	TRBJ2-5	CASSLTGISETQYF	TGTGCCAGCAGCCTGACAGGGATTAGCGAGACCCAGTACTTC
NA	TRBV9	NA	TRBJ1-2	CASSLGGPGCGYTF	TGTGCCAGCAGCCTTGGAGGTCCAGGCTGTGGCTACACCTTC
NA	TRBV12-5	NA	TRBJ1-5	CASGLWGSDQPQHF	TGTGCTAGTGGTTTGTGGGGTTCGGATCAGCCCCAGCATTTT
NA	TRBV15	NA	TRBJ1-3	CATSRASGHTIYF	TGTGCCACCAGCAGAGCGTCCGGACACACCATATATTTT
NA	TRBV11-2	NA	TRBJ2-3	CASSLEWGGGDTQYF	TGTGCCAGCAGCTTAGAATGGGGGGGCGGTGATACGCAGTATTTT
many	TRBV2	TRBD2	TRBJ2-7	CASSPRTSGTYEQYF	TGTGCCAGCAGTCCGCGGACTAGCGGCACCTACGAGCAGTACTTC
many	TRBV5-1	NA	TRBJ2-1	CASSLSLPGEQFF	TGCGCCAGCAGCTTGTCATTGCCTGGTGAGCAGTTCTTC
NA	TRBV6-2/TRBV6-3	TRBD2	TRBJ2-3	CATGGGITDTQYF	TGTGCCACCGGGGGGGGGATTACAGATACGCAGTATTTT
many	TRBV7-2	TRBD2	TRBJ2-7	CASSGLDYEQYF	TGTGCCAGCAGCGGACTAGACTACGAGCAGTACTTC
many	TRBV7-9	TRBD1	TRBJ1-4	CASSPDRGEGEKLFF	TGTGCCAGCAGCCCGGACAGGGGCGAAGGGGAAAAACTGTTTTTT
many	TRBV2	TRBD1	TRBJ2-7	CASSVGTASYEQYF	TGTGCCAGCAGTGTTGGGACAGCCTCCTACGAGCAGTACTTC
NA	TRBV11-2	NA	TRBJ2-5	CASSSPGALSETQYF	TGTGCCAGCAGCAGTCCAGGGGCGCTCTCAGAGACCCAGTACTTC
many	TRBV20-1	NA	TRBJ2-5	CSARDWDKYQETQYF	TGCAGTGCTAGAGATTGGGACAAGTACCAAGAGACCCAGTACTTC
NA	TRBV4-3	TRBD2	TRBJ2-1	CASSQDLGLAEYNEQFF	TGCGCCAGCAGCCAGGATCTTGGACTAGCGGAATACAATGAGCAGTTCTTC
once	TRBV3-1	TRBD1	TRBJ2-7	CASSQPTQGAGYEQYF	TGTGCCAGCAGCCAACCTACACAGGGGGCTGGATACGAGCAGTACTTC
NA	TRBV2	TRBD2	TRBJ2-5	CASRNLAGQETQYF	TGTGCCAGCAGAAACCTAGCGGGACAAGAGACCCAGTACTTC
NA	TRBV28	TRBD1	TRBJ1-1	CASSTIRGLNTEAFF	TGTGCCAGCAGTACAATCAGGGGGCTTAACACTGAAGCTTTCTTT
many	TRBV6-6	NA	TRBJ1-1	CASIGGTEAFF	TGTGCCAGCATCGGGGGAACTGAAGCTTTCTTT
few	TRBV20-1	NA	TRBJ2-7	CSARTGLIYEQYF	TGCAGTGCTAGGACAGGTCTCATTTACGAGCAGTACTTC
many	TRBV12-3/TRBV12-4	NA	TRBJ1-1	CASSYSSRLNTEAFF	TGTGCCAGCAGTTACTCCTCCAGGCTGAACACTGAAGCTTTCTTT
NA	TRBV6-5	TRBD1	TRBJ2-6	CASRQTGGAYSGANVLTF	TGTGCCAGCAGACAGACAGGGGGCGCCTACTCTGGGGCCAACGTCCTGACTTTC